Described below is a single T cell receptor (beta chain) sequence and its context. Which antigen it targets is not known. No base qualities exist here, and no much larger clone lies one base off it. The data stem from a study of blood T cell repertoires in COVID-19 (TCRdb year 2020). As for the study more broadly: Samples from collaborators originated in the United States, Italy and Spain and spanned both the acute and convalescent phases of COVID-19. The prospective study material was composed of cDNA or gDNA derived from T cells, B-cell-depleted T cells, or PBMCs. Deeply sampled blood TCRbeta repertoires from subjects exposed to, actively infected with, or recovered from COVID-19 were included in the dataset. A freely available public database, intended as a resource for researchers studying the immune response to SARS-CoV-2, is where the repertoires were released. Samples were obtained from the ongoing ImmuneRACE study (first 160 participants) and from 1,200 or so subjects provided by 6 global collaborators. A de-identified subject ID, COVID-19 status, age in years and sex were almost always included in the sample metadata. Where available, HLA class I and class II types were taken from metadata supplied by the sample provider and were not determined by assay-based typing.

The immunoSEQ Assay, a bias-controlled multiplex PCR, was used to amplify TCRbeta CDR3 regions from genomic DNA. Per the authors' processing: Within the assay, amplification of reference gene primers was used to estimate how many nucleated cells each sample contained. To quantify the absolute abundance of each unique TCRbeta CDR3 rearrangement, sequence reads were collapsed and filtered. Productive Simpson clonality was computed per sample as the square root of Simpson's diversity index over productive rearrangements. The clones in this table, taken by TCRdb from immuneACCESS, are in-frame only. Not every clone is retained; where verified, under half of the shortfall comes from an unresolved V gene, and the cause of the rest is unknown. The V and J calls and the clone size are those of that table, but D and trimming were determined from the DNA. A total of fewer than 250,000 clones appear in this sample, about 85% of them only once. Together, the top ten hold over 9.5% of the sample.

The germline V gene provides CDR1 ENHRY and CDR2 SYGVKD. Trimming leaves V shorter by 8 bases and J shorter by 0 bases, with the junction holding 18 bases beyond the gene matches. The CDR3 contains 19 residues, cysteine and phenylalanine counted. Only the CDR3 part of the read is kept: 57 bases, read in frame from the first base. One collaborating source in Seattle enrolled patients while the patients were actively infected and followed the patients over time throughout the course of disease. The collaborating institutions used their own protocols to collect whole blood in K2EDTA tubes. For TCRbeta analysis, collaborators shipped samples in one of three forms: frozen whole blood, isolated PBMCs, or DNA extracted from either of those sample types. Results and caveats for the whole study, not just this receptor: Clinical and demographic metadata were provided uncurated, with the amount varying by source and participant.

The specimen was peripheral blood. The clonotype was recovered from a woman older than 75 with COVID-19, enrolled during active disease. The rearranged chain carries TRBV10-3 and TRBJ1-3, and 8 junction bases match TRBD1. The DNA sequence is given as TGTGCCATCCACGCCTCTAACGGACAGGGTGGAAACTCTGGAAACACCATATATTTT. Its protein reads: CAIHASNGQGGNSGNTIYF.